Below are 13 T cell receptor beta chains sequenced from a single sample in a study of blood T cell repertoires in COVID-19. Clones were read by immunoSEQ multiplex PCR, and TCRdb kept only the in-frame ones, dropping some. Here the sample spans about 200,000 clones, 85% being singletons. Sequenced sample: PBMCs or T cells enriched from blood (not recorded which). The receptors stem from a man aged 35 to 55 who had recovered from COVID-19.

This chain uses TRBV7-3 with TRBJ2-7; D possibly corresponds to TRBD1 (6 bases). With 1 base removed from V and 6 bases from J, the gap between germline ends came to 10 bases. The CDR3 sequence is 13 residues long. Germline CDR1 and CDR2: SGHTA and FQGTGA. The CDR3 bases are TGTGCCAGCAGCTTAATCGGACAGACCGAGCAGTACTTC. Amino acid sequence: CASSLIGQTEQYF.

In DNA, the CDR3 is TGTGCCAGCAGCCAAAACGGGGGGGCGAGTGAAGCTTTCTTT. Its protein product is CASSQNGGASEAFF. This rearrangement joins TRBV3-1 (or the pseudogene TRBV3-2) to TRBJ1-1, with TRBD1 as a possible D gene (6 bases). The V end lost 2 bases, the J end lost 7 bases, and 14 bases lay between the germline ends. Germline V gene sequence: CDR1 LGHDT, CDR2 YNNKEL (reference sequence). This CDR3 contains 14 residues.

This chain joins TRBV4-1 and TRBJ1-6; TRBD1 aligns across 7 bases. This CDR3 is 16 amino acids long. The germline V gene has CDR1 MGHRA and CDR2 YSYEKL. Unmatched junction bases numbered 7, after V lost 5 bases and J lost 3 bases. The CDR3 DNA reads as TGCGCCAGCAGCTTCCTCGACAGGGACTATAATTCACCCCTCCACTTT. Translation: CASSFLDRDYNSPLHF.

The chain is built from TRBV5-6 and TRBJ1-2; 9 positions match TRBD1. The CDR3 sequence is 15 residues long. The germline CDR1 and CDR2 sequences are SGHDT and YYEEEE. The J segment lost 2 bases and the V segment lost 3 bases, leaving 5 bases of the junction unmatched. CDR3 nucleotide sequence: TGTGCCAGCAGCTGGGGGACAGGGAGAAACTATGGCTACACCTTC. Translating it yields CASSWGTGRNYGYTF. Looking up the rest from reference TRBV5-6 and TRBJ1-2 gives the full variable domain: DAGVTQSPTHLIKTRGQQVTLRCSPKSGHDTVSWYQQALGQGPQFIFQYYEEEERQRGNFPDRFSGHQFPNYSSELNVNALLLGDSALYLCASSWGTGRNYGYTFGSGTRLTVV.

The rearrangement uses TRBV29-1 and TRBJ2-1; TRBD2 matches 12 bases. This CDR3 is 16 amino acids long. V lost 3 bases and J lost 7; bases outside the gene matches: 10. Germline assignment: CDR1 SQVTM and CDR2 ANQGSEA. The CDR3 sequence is CSVEPASGRAVNEQFF. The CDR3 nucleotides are TGCAGCGTTGAGCCGGCTAGCGGGAGGGCCGTGAATGAGCAGTTCTTC.

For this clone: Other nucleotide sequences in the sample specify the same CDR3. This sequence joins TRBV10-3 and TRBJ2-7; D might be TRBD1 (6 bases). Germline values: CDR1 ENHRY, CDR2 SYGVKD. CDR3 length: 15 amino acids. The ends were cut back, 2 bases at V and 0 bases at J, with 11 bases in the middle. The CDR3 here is CAISEGQTSSYEQYF. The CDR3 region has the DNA TGTGCCATCAGTGAGGGACAGACGAGCTCCTACGAGCAGTACTTC.

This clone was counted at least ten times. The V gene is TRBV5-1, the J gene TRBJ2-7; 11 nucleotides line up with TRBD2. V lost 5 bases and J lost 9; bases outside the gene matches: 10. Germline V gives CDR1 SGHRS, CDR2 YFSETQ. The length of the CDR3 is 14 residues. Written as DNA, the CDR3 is TGCGCCAGCAGTTCCACTAGCGGGGGCCTCGTGCAGTACTTC. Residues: CASSSTSGGLVQYF.

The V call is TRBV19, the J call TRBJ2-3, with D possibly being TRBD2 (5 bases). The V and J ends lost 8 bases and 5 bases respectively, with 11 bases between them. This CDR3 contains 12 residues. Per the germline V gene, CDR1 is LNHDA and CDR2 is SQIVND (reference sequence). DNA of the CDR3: TGTGCCAGTTCGTTACGGGGAGATACGCAGTATTTT. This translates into CASSLRGDTQYF.

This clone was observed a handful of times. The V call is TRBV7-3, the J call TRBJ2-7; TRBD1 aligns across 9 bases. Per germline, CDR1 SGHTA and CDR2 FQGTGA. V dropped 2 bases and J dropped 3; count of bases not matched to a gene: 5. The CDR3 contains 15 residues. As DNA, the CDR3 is TGTGCCAGCAGCTTAGGGGCGGGACAGGGCTACGAGCAGTACTTC. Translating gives CASSLGAGQGYEQYF. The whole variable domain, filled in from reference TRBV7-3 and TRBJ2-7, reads GAGVSQTPSNKVTEKGKYVELRCDPISGHTALYWYRQSLGQGPEFLIYFQGTGAADDSGLPNDRFFAVRPEGSVSTLKIQRTERGDSAVYLCASSLGAGQGYEQYFGPGTRLTVT.

The CDR3 DNA follows: TGTGCCAGCAGCGTATTAACTAGCGGGAGAAGGAACACCGGGGAGCTGTTTTTT. Its protein product is CASSVLTSGRRNTGELFF. The chain couples TRBV7-9 to TRBJ2-2; 11 bases fit TRBD2. The CDR3 runs to 18 residues. Germline CDR1 reads SEHNR; CDR2 reads FQNEAQ (reference sequence). V dropped 5 bases and J dropped 1; count of bases not matched to a gene: 9.

The CDR3 is CASSFSGHLNTEAFF. The CDR3 DNA reads as TGTGCCAGCAGCTTTTCGGGACACCTGAACACTGAAGCTTTCTTT. V and J are TRBV13 and TRBJ1-1; a weak D match, TRBD1 (6 bases). CDR1 and CDR2 (germline): PRHDT, FYEKMQ (reference sequence). Trimming removed 3 bases at V and 0 bases at J, with 11 bases between. This CDR3 spans 15 amino acids.

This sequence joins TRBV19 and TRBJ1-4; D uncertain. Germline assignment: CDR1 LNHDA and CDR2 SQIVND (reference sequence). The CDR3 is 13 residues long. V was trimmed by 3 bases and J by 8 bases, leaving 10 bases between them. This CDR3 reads CASSMGVGEKLFF. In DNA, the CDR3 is TGTGCCAGTAGTATGGGCGTCGGAGAAAAACTGTTTTTT.

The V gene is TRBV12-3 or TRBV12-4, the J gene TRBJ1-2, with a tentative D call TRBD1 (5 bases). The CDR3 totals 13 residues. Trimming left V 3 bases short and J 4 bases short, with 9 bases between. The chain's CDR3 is CASSFQGTYGYTF. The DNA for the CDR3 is TGTGCCAGCAGTTTCCAGGGAACCTATGGCTACACCTTC.